This record looks at one TCR beta chain sequence and its context. The record originates from a study of blood T cell repertoires in COVID-19. Study-wide background: There were acute and convalescent COVID-19 samples, and they came from the United States, Italy and Spain. In each case, the material was cDNA or gDNA derived from T cells, B-cell-depleted T cells, or PBMCs.

Original processing notes: The authors estimated nucleated cell counts from reference gene primer amplification. Using immunoSEQ multiplex PCR, the repertoire was profiled, and TCRdb retains in-frame clones only, with some absent. D and trimming were read from the DNA, whereas the V and J calls and clone size are those reported in that table. The sample has about 140,000 clones, 79% seen once. Per germline, CDR1 SQVTM and CDR2 ANQGSEA. The ends were cut back, 6 bases at V and 0 bases at J, with 17 bases in the middle. The CDR3 extends over 16 amino acids. Sequencing used peripheral blood. The V gene is TRBV29-1, the J gene TRBJ1-4, with a possible D match to TRBD1 (6 bases). The origin of this receptor is a man between 60 and 75 years old with acute or convalescent COVID-19. The CDR3 bases are TGCAGCGTCTTAGACAGGCCAGGATCAACTAATGAAAAACTGTTTTTT. It is translated as CSVLDRPGSTNEKLFF.